The next 11 T cell receptor beta chains were all read from a single sample in a study of shared clonotypes between healthy human individuals. TCRdb's table, derived via immunoSEQ multiplex PCR, lists solely in-frame clones and lacks some. Found here are almost 750,000 clones, roughly 72% of them singletons; the top ten hold around 1.8%. Sequenced sample: memory CD4+ T cells sorted from blood. Subset specified: CD45RA-negative fraction. The receptors originated from a woman under 40 in good health.

The rearrangement links TRBV28 to TRBJ1-1; no clear D gene. V lost 7 bases to trimming and J lost 0 bases, with 9 bases between them. The CDR3 length is 13 residues. Germline-derived CDR1 and CDR2 are MDHEN and SYDVKM. The CDR3 DNA reads TGTGCCAGCATGTCGGTCGTGAACACTGAAGCTTTCTTT. Amino acid sequence: CASMSVVNTEAFF.

This chain uses TRBV10-2 with TRBJ2-1; possibly TRBD2 for D (6 bases). The CDR3 sequence is 13 residues long. CDR1 is WSHSY and CDR2 is SAAADI in the germline V gene. Trimming took 7 bases from V and 10 from J, leaving 17 bases between them. The DNA of the CDR3 is TGCGCCAGCAACCAGGAGGGATTCTGGGAGCAGTTCTTC. It translates to CASNQEGFWEQFF.

The chain is built from TRBV7-8 and TRBJ2-7; 8 bases map to TRBD2. CDR3 size: 17 residues. Germline V gene data show CDR1 as SGHVS and CDR2 as FQNEAQ. The V gene end was trimmed by 6 bases and the J gene end by 4 bases; junction bases not matched to a gene: 17. The CDR3 spells CASSTPRTSGGTYEQYF. As DNA, the CDR3 is TGTGCCAGCAGTACCCCACGAACTAGCGGAGGAACTTACGAGCAGTACTTC. The full variable domain, rest sourced from reference TRBV7-8 and TRBJ2-7, is GAGVSQSPRYKVAKRGQDVALRCDPISGHVSLFWYQQALGQGPEFLTYFQNEAQLDKSGLPSDRFFAERPEGSVSTLKIQRTQQEDSAVYLCASSTPRTSGGTYEQYFGPGTRLTVT.

The chain combines TRBV21-1 with TRBJ1-2; the table's TRBD1 call for D was not verified on the DNA. TRBV21-1 is a pseudogene. The CDR3 loop spans 19 amino acids. The CDR3 spells CASSKERNRGLREDYGYTF. Written as DNA, the CDR3 is TGTGCCAGCAGCAAAGAAAGGAACAGGGGGCTGAGGGAAGACTATGGCTACACCTTC.

The CDR3 protein is CASSPQLAGGPVEQFF. Written as DNA, the CDR3 is TGTGCCAGCAGCCCTCAACTAGCGGGAGGGCCGGTTGAGCAGTTCTTC. J is TRBJ2-1 and V is TRBV11-2; 13 bases agree with TRBD2. Per the germline V gene, CDR1 is SGHAT and CDR2 is FQNNGV. The trim removed 5 bases at V and 9 bases at J, leaving 10 bases unmatched. The CDR3 loop spans 16 amino acids. Using reference TRBV11-2 and TRBJ2-1 for the parts outside the CDR3, the full variable domain is EAGVAQSPRYKIIEKRQSVAFWCNPISGHATLYWYQQILGQGPKLLIQFQNNGVVDDSQLPKDRFSAERLKGVDSTLKIQPAKLEDSAVYLCASSPQLAGGPVEQFFGPGTRLTVL.

The table lists this clone with a few counts. This chain connects TRBV11-2 to TRBJ1-2, with a weak D call TRBD1 (5 bases). CDR1 and CDR2 from the germline V gene are SGHAT and FQNNGV. V lost 1 base to trimming and J lost 2 bases, with 8 bases between them. The CDR3 is made up of 14 amino acids. The CDR3 nucleotides read TGTGCCAGCAGCTTAGGTTCAGGGAACTATGGCTACACCTTC. Protein: CASSLGSGNYGYTF.

The chain joins TRBV30 to TRBJ2-2, with a weak D call TRBD1 (5 bases). Germline CDR1 is GTSNPN and CDR2 is SVGIG (reference sequence). Trimming removed 2 bases at V and 2 bases at J, with 15 bases between. This CDR3 region has 16 residues. The CDR3 region has the DNA TGTGCCTGGAGTTTCAGTGGGGCAGACAACACCGGGGAGCTGTTTTTT. Translated: CAWSFSGADNTGELFF.

This clone turned up a few times. The CDR3 loop is CASEGSGDPGGYTF. For the CDR3, the DNA is TGTGCCAGCGAAGGATCGGGGGACCCGGGAGGCTACACCTTC. The V and J genes are TRBV2 and TRBJ1-2, with D tentatively TRBD1 (5 bases). V was pared by 8 bases and J by 8 bases, with 21 bases between. CDR1 SNHLY and CDR2 FYNNEI come from the germline V gene. This CDR3 is built from 14 residues.

J is TRBJ2-7 and V is TRBV29-1, with 10 bases identical to TRBD2. Looked up from germline, CDR1 is SQVTM and CDR2 is ANQGSEA. With 4 bases clipped from V and 2 bases from J, the junction kept 5 bases outside the gene matches. CDR3 size: 14 residues. The DNA of the CDR3 is TGCAGCGTTGCCGGGACTAGCGTAGCCTACGAGCAGTACTTC. Amino acids: CSVAGTSVAYEQYF.

The V call is TRBV4-2, the J call TRBJ2-7; perhaps TRBD1 as D (6 bases). The CDR3 spans 15 residues. Per the germline V gene, CDR1 is LGHNA and CDR2 is YNFKEQ. The V end was cut by 5 bases, the J end by 6 bases, with 20 bases between. CDR3 sequence reads: CASSLGTLPWGEQYF. The CDR3 DNA sequence: TGTGCCAGCAGCTTAGGGACACTCCCTTGGGGCGAGCAGTACTTC.

With regard to this clone: It may be a read error: a sequence one base away is much more abundant. This chain uses TRBV5-1 with TRBJ2-1; D is undetermined. Between the trimmed V and J ends, which lost 1 base and 0 bases, there was a span of 5 bases. Germline V lookup: CDR1 SGHRS, CDR2 YFSETQ. CDR3 size: 14 residues. The CDR3 loop reads CASSLISSYNEQFF. CDR3 coding DNA: TGCGCCAGCAGCTTGATTAGCTCCTACAATGAGCAGTTCTTC.